The 21 T cell receptor beta chains below come from one sample, sequenced in a study of shared clonotypes between healthy human individuals. It was CD45RO-negative cells, positively selected for CCR7, that made up naive CD8 cells, with terminally differentiated effector memory CD45RA+ cells excluded. TCRdb's copy holds only in-frame clones and misses some; the assay was immunoSEQ multiplex PCR. The sample lists roughly 2 million clones; over 85% were seen once. Sequenced material: naive CD8+ T cells sorted from blood. These receptors all stem from a man between 18 and 29 years old in good health.

J is TRBJ2-7 and V is TRBV28; TRBD2 agrees at 10 bases. With 4 bases clipped from V and 2 bases from J, the junction kept 5 bases outside the gene matches. Germline-derived CDR1 and CDR2 are MDHEN and SYDVKM. The CDR3 length is 15 residues. In DNA, the CDR3 is TGTGCCAGCAGTTCGATTCTAGCGGGGGCCTACGAGCAGTACTTC. This gives the protein CASSSILAGAYEQYF.

CDR3 nucleotides: TGCGCCAGCAGCCCCGGGGACTTTTACTCCTACGAGCAGTACTTC. Translating it yields CASSPGDFYSYEQYF. The rearrangement links TRBV5-1 to TRBJ2-7, with D perhaps TRBD2 (6 bases). Between the trimmed V and J ends, which lost 4 bases and 0 bases, there was a span of 14 bases. This CDR3 is built from 15 residues. From germline, CDR1 is SGHRS and CDR2 YFSETQ. The full variable domain, completed using reference TRBV5-1 and TRBJ2-7, is KAGVTQTPRYLIKTRGQQVTLSCSPISGHRSVSWYQQTPGQGLQFLFEYFSETQRNKGNFPGRFSGRQFSNSRSEMNVSTLELGDSALYLCASSPGDFYSYEQYFGPGTRLTVT.

The chain joins TRBV19 to TRBJ2-7, with 8 bases identical to TRBD1. CDR3 length: 14 amino acids. The V gene's germline CDR1 is LNHDA and CDR2 SQIVND (reference sequence). V was pared by 6 bases and J by 2 bases, with 6 bases of the junction left unmatched. In DNA form, the CDR3 reads TGTGCCAGTAGCGCGGGACAGGTAGCCTACGAGCAGTACTTC. Its translation: CASSAGQVAYEQYF.

This chain connects TRBV4-1 to TRBJ2-3, with D uncertain. Germline V gives CDR1 MGHRA, CDR2 YSYEKL. The CDR3 totals 13 residues. V lost 6 bases to trimming and J lost 6 bases, with 13 bases between them. The CDR3 loop is CASRHNLADTQYF. The CDR3, as DNA: TGCGCCAGCAGACATAATCTCGCGGATACGCAGTATTTT.

The chain recombines TRBV27 with TRBJ2-7, with D possibly TRBD2 on 6 matching bases. Deletions cut 6 bases from V and 7 bases from J, with 19 bases between. The germline V gene has CDR1 MNHEY and CDR2 SMNVEV (reference sequence). The CDR3 runs to 14 residues. CDR3 DNA sequence: TGTGCCAGCAGCTGGGGGAGGTCCCAGATAGAGCAGTACTTC. This encodes CASSWGRSQIEQYF.

The chain joins TRBV7-6 to TRBJ2-7, with TRBD1 matching 10 bases. V was pared by 2 bases and J by 0 bases, with 4 bases of the junction left unmatched. From germline, CDR1 is SGHVS and CDR2 FNYEAQ. The CDR3 extends over 16 amino acids. CDR3 loop: CASSLKGQGSSYEQYF. The CDR3 DNA reads as TGTGCCAGCAGCTTAAAGGGACAGGGGAGCTCCTACGAGCAGTACTTC.

The chain uses TRBV2 and TRBJ2-7; D remains unclear. Germline-derived CDR1 and CDR2 are SNHLY and FYNNEI. V lost 3 bases to trimming and J lost 4 bases, with 13 bases between them. This CDR3 is 14 amino acids long. The CDR3 sequence: CASSDMGARYEQYF. The CDR3 nucleotides read TGTGCCAGCAGTGATATGGGTGCTCGATACGAGCAGTACTTC.

V is TRBV25-1 and J is TRBJ2-1; D not resolved. The germline V gene encodes CDR1 MGHDK and CDR2 SYGVNS. There are 15 residues in the CDR3. The V end lost 3 bases, the J end lost 3 bases, and 12 bases lay between the germline ends. The CDR3 is CASSEQDSFYNEQFF. Here the CDR3 DNA reads TGTGCCAGCAGTGAGCAGGATAGCTTCTACAATGAGCAGTTCTTC.

The J gene is TRBJ1-2, the V gene TRBV15; TRBD1 might be the D (6 bases). Germline V gene data show CDR1 as LNHNV and CDR2 as YYDKDF (reference sequence). Trimming took 0 bases from V and 8 from J, leaving 22 bases between them. CDR3 length: 17 amino acids. The CDR3 sequence: CATSRDRGAQGGGGYTF. CDR3 nucleotides: TGTGCCACCAGCAGAGATAGGGGTGCACAGGGTGGCGGCGGCTACACCTTC.

The chain carries TRBV9 and TRBJ2-7; TRBD2 matches 8 bases. The length of the CDR3 is 14 residues. Germline values: CDR1 SGDLS, CDR2 YYNGEE. V dropped 0 bases and J dropped 4; count of bases not matched to a gene: 3. CDR3 amino acids: CASSVELADYEQYF. The DNA of the CDR3 is TGTGCCAGCAGCGTAGAACTAGCGGATTACGAGCAGTACTTC.

As regards this clone: Different DNA sequences within this sample yield the same CDR3. This sequence joins TRBV2 and TRBJ1-4, with D possibly matching TRBD1 (5 bases). Germline CDR1 reads SNHLY; CDR2 reads FYNNEI. The CDR3 loop spans 12 amino acids. The V end lost 6 bases, the J end lost 8 bases, and 10 bases lay between the germline ends. The CDR3 nucleotides read TGTGCCAGCAGAGGAGAGGGGGAAAAACTGTTTTTT. Its protein product is CASRGEGEKLFF. Full variable domain (outside the CDR3, taken from reference TRBV2 and TRBJ1-4): EPEVTQTPSHQVTQMGQEVILRCVPISNHLYFYWYRQILGQKVEFLVSFYNNEISEKSEIFDDQFSVERPDGSNFTLKIRSTKLEDSAMYFCASRGEGEKLFFGSGTQLSVL.

This clone showed up just once. V is TRBV7-2 and J is TRBJ2-7, with D perhaps matching TRBD1 (5 bases). The ends were cut back, 1 base at V and 0 bases at J, with 7 bases in the middle. The germline CDR1 and CDR2 sequences are SGHTA and FQGNSA. The CDR3 is made up of 14 amino acids. CDR3 protein: CASSLGQISYEQYF. CDR3 coding DNA: TGTGCCAGCAGCTTAGGACAGATCTCCTACGAGCAGTACTTC.

The chain combines TRBV30 with TRBJ2-7; 11 nucleotides match TRBD2. The CDR3 is 13 amino acids. Germline CDR1 is GTSNPN and CDR2 is SVGIG (reference sequence). The V segment lost 7 bases and the J segment 3 bases; nucleotides outside the gene matches: 5. This CDR3 is CALRLAGYYEQYF. CDR3 nucleotides: TGTGCCTTAAGACTAGCGGGGTACTACGAGCAGTACTTC.

V and J are TRBV9 and TRBJ2-3; D gene unclear. The CDR3 has 12 residues. Trimming left V 0 bases short and J 6 bases short, with 5 bases between. The germline gives CDR1 SGDLS, CDR2 YYNGEE. DNA of the CDR3: TGTGCCAGCAGCGTAGGACATGATACGCAGTATTTT. It specifies CASSVGHDTQYF.

This chain uses TRBV6-5 with TRBJ2-5; 8 bases align to TRBD2. V trimming: 4 bases; J trimming: 5 bases; junction bases outside the gene matches: 9. The germline CDR1 and CDR2 sequences are MNHEY and SVGAGI. The CDR3 covers 15 residues. CDR3 region: CASSFPLAGVETQYF. Written as DNA, the CDR3 is TGTGCCAGCAGTTTCCCTCTAGCGGGTGTGGAGACCCAGTACTTC.

The genes are TRBV23-1 and TRBJ2-3, with unresolved D. TRBV23-1 falls under the ORF class, with uncertain function. The CDR3 contains 20 residues. The V gene lost 2 bases and the J gene lost 2 bases, with 26 bases spanning the gap. CDR3 coding DNA: TGCGCCAGCAGTCAAAAGGGCCGGTTTAAATTAAACTGTCACACAGATACGCAGTATTTT. This gives the protein CASSQKGRFKLNCHTDTQYF.

The chain links TRBV5-1 to TRBJ2-7; D is perhaps TRBD2 (6 bases). The germline V gene has CDR1 SGHRS and CDR2 YFSETQ. The CDR3 contains 14 residues. Trimming removed 1 base at V and 5 bases at J, with 13 bases between. Here the CDR3 reads CASSLLGRMNEQYF. The CDR3 bases are TGCGCCAGCAGCTTGCTGGGGAGGATGAACGAGCAGTACTTC.

The chain is built from TRBV19 and TRBJ2-7; TRBD1 matches at 8 bases. This CDR3 has 13 residues. CDR1 and CDR2 (germline): LNHDA, SQIVND (reference sequence). Trimming removed 11 bases from V and 3 bases from J; junction bases left unmatched: 9. Written as DNA, the CDR3 is TGTGCCGCCCCACAGACAGGGGACTACGAGCAGTACTTC. Translating gives CAAPQTGDYEQYF.

This clone was detected only once. The CDR3, as DNA: TGTGCCAGCAGCTTGACAGGGTGGGGCTACACCTTC. The encoded protein is CASSLTGWGYTF. V is TRBV5-4 and J is TRBJ1-2; perhaps TRBD1 as D (6 bases). Germline values: CDR1 SGHNT, CDR2 YYREEE (reference sequence). V lost 1 base to trimming and J lost 8 bases, with 9 bases between them. This CDR3 spans 12 amino acids.

The rearrangement joins TRBV11-2 to TRBJ2-1; the match to TRBD1 covers 10 bases. The CDR3 consists of 14 residues. Germline assignment: CDR1 SGHAT and CDR2 FQNNGV. The ends lost 7 bases at V and 2 bases at J; junction bases unmatched: 2. DNA for the CDR3: TGTGCCAGCAAGGGACAGGGGCCCTACAATGAGCAGTTCTTC. Protein: CASKGQGPYNEQFF.

This chain joins TRBV15 and TRBJ2-7; D not resolved. V was shortened by 6 bases and J by 2 bases, with 11 bases between the two germline ends. The CDR3 is 13 amino acids. CDR1 is LNHNV and CDR2 is YYDKDF in the germline V gene (reference sequence). The CDR3 DNA reads as TGTGCCACCAGTAAACGGACGACCTACGAGCAGTACTTC. It translates to CATSKRTTYEQYF.